This T cell receptor beta chain derives from a study of blood T cells in healthy people across ages. Broader study findings: No conclusive comparison of naive versus antigen-experienced cells was possible with unsorted PBMCs.

The use of a sample-barcoded 5' primer and a J-beta primer mix characterized a second PCR of roughly 6 to 12 cycles. TCRdb independently ran MiXCR on the 5' RACE reads; one entry per CDR3 protein. This table has some 1.8 million distinct CDR3 sequences, about two fifths appearing once. The length of the CDR3 is 18 residues. V lost 1 base, J lost 13 bases, and 26 bases lay in between. Germline V CDR1 and CDR2: MGHRA, YSYEKL. Each donor gave ten milliliters of peripheral blood. The extraction recovered at least 5.5 micrograms of total RNA per sample. For this clonotype: Its matching antigen is unknown.

The receptor comes from a human donor in good health. This chain connects TRBV4-1 to TRBJ1-6; D ambiguous. Material for sequencing was blood. The CDR3 nucleotides read TGCGCCAGCAGCCAAGTAATGAGTGGGGTAAGGGAATTGGATCCCCTCCACTTT. Protein sequence: CASSQVMSGVRELDPLHF.